This entry lists 7 T cell receptor beta chains sequenced from one sample in a study of blood T cell repertoires in COVID-19. Assay: immunoSEQ multiplex PCR; the TCRdb copy retains only in-frame clones and omits some. The sample lists 200,000 to 300,000 clones; around nine tenths were seen once. Sequenced input: peripheral blood. The source is a woman in her sixties or seventies with COVID-19, enrolled during active disease.

The rearrangement links TRBV19 to TRBJ2-7, with TRBD1 matching 7 bases. Germline-derived CDR1 and CDR2 are LNHDA and SQIVND (reference sequence). V shed 6 bases and J 3 bases; nucleotides not matched to a gene: 8. This CDR3 has 14 amino acids. In DNA form, the CDR3 reads TGTGCCAGTAGAAAAACCGGGACAGTCTACGAGCAGTACTTC. Encoded protein: CASRKTGTVYEQYF.

V usage is TRBV19 and J usage is TRBJ1-4; 9 bases align to TRBD1. CDR1 and CDR2 from the germline V gene are LNHDA and SQIVND (reference sequence). The CDR3 has 18 residues. The ends lost 4 bases at V and 4 bases at J; junction bases unmatched: 13. In DNA form, the CDR3 reads TGTGCCAGTAGTAGTTTTCCGGGACAGGGCGGCTATAATGAAAAACTGTTTTTT. Translating it yields CASSSFPGQGGYNEKLFF.

The V and J genes are TRBV2 and TRBJ1-4; the match to TRBD1 covers 7 bases. Germline assignment: CDR1 SNHLY and CDR2 FYNNEI. The CDR3 is made up of 14 amino acids. J gave up 7 bases and V 8 bases, and 10 bases lay outside the gene matches. Here the CDR3 DNA reads TGTGCCAGCTTAGGGGGCGCCTCGGGTGAAAAACTGTTTTTT. Residues: CASLGGASGEKLFF.

The V call is TRBV19, the J call TRBJ1-6, with TRBD1 matching over 7 bases. The CDR3 contains 13 residues. V was pared by 7 bases and J by 10 bases, with 7 bases of the junction left unmatched. Germline assignment: CDR1 LNHDA and CDR2 SQIVND (reference sequence). CDR3 protein: CASTTTGISPLHF. The CDR3 DNA reads TGTGCCAGTACTACGACAGGGATCTCACCCCTCCACTTT.

There are a few counts of this clone. The chain uses TRBV28 and TRBJ1-5; D is uncertain. Looked up from germline, CDR1 is MDHEN and CDR2 is SYDVKM. Trimming cost V 4 bases and J 6 bases, with 7 bases left between them. This CDR3 is built from 12 residues. The CDR3 here is CASSSEGQPQHF. The CDR3 DNA sequence: TGTGCCAGCAGTTCTGAGGGTCAGCCCCAGCATTTT.

The chain recombines TRBV6-2 or TRBV6-3 with TRBJ2-1; 8 nucleotides align to TRBD2. V dropped 6 bases and J dropped 7; count of bases not matched to a gene: 11. Germline CDR1 MNHEY, CDR2 SVGEGT. The CDR3 contains 15 residues. The DNA for the CDR3 is TGTGCCAGCAGCGGAATTAGCGGGACGTGGAATGAGCAGTTCTTC. It is translated as CASSGISGTWNEQFF.

This clone was recorded many times. The rearrangement joins TRBV7-3 to TRBJ2-1; the match to TRBD2 covers 12 bases. This CDR3 is built from 16 residues. Germline V gene sequence: CDR1 SGHTA, CDR2 FQGTGA. Trimming at V came to 4 bases and at J to 6 bases, leaving 7 bases not matched to a gene. The CDR3 sequence: CASSSPGTSGPNEQFF. DNA for the CDR3: TGTGCCAGCAGCTCGCCCGGGACTAGCGGGCCCAATGAGCAGTTCTTC.